This paragraph covers one TCR beta chain sequence. As yet, its antigen is unknown. This sample was included in a study of CXCR3-negative and CXCR3-positive naive CD8 T cells. Findings of the study overall: CXCR3-negative and CXCR3-positive naive cells shared comparable TRBV-TRBJ usage, but memory cells did not. Higher TRB CDR3 hydrophobicity marked CXCR3-positive naive cells relative to CXCR3-negative naive cells.

Identification of naive CD8+ T cells rested on CD45RO-CCR7+CD27+CD95- status. UMI labels and 5' RACE were used to prepare the TRB cDNA libraries. TCRdb reprocessed the 5' RACE reads and keeps a single row for each CDR3 protein, giving no DNA. This table holds roughly 120,000 distinct CDR3 sequences. This CDR3 is 13 amino acids long. Germline CDR1 reads DFQATT; CDR2 reads SNEGSKA (reference sequence). The V gene is TRBV20-1, the J gene TRBJ1-1; with no DNA, the TCRdb D assignment of TRBD1 cannot be verified. The TCR comes from a human donor in good health. Some clones in this sample may be carry-over from other donors' samples. Sequenced: naive CXCR3+ CD8+ T cells from blood. Subset: CD45RO-CCR7+CD27+CD95- naive CD8+ T cells expressing CXCR3 (TNR3+). CDR3 protein: CSLKRVADTEAFF.